This entry lists 9 T cell receptor beta chains sequenced from one sample in a study of OX40 agonist ivuxolimab in advanced cancers. The repertoire was sequenced with immunoSEQ multiplex PCR; TCRdb's copy has only in-frame clones and lacks some. The repertoire has tens of thousands of clones, roughly 80% of them found once; the top ten carry 4.6%. Sequenced here: CD4+ or CD8+ T cells sorted from blood, sampled in a trial of the OX40 agonist ivuxolimab. The receptors stem from an adult with an advanced solid tumor such as melanoma, head and neck, liver or kidney cancer.

This clone was recorded a few times. The chain couples TRBV29-1 to TRBJ1-5; TRBD1 matches 8 bases. V was pared by 0 bases and J by 6 bases, with 1 base of the junction left unmatched. The V gene's germline CDR1 is SQVTM and CDR2 ANQGSEA. The CDR3 is 13 amino acids. The CDR3 DNA is TGCAGCGTTGAAGACACAGGGGGTCAGCCCCAGCATTTT. It is translated as CSVEDTGGQPQHF.

The chain joins TRBV19 to TRBJ2-1; 9 nucleotides align to TRBD2. Germline V gene lookup returns CDR1 LNHDA and CDR2 SQIVND (reference sequence). J gave up 1 base and V 2 bases, and 15 bases lay outside the gene matches. This CDR3 region has 20 residues. In DNA, the CDR3 is TGTGCCAGTAGTATATCAGCCGGAGCGGGAGGACCGCTTTCCTACAATGAGCAGTTCTTC. Translated: CASSISAGAGGPLSYNEQFF.

This clone was observed once. The chain joins TRBV7-2 to TRBJ1-1, with D perhaps matching TRBD1 (5 bases). Trimming removed 5 bases from V and 4 bases from J, with 14 bases in between. CDR1 SGHTA and CDR2 FQGNSA come from the germline V gene. The CDR3 is made up of 14 amino acids. CDR3 amino acids: CASSLRSDSTEAFF. The CDR3 DNA reads as TGTGCCAGCAGCCTGAGGTCAGACAGCACTGAAGCTTTCTTT.

This clone was observed once. The chain has TRBV21-1 and TRBJ2-1; no DNA check was done on the table's D call, TRBD2. TRBV21-1 is annotated as a pseudogene. The CDR3 loop spans 13 amino acids. The DNA of the CDR3 is TGTGCCAGCAGCAAAGCCCGGGAAGCCGAGCAGTTCTTC. Translated: CASSKAREAEQFF.

The chain recombines TRBV18 with TRBJ1-1; TRBD1 might be the D (5 bases). The V gene's germline CDR1 is KGHSH and CDR2 LQKENI. The CDR3 has 13 residues. Trimming left V 8 bases short and J 2 bases short, with 12 bases between. CDR3: CASRTGENTEAFF. CDR3 sequence (DNA): TGTGCCAGCCGCACGGGGGAAAACACTGAAGCTTTCTTT. The full variable domain, completed using reference TRBV18 and TRBJ1-1, is NAGVMQNPRHLVRRRGQEARLRCSPMKGHSHVYWYRQLPEEGLKFMVYLQKENIIDESGMPKERFSAEFPKEGPSILRIQQVVRGDSAAYFCASRTGENTEAFFGQGTRLTVV.

The rearrangement links TRBV6-6 to TRBJ2-3; D is undetermined. The germline CDR1 and CDR2 sequences are MNHNY and SVGAGI (reference sequence). V lost 8 bases and J 4 bases, leaving 4 bases between the germline ends. The CDR3 contains 10 residues. The CDR3 sequence is CASQSDTQYF. The CDR3 DNA reads TGTGCCAGCCAATCAGATACGCAGTATTTT.

The chain combines TRBV2 with TRBJ1-5; TRBD1 matches at 9 bases. J lost 2 bases, V lost 4 bases, and 6 bases had no gene match. Germline lookup yields CDR1 SNHLY and CDR2 FYNNEI. The CDR3 spans 16 residues. The CDR3 coding sequence is TGTGCCAGCAGTGCCCTGACAGGGGGTGGCAATCAGCCCCAGCATTTT. It translates to CASSALTGGGNQPQHF.

The chain recombines TRBV6-1 with TRBJ2-1; 9 bases agree with TRBD1. J gave up 3 bases and V 1 base, and 1 base lay outside the gene matches. Germline loops: CDR1 MNHNS, CDR2 SASEGT. The CDR3 is 15 residues long. The CDR3 reads CASSEEGQGYNEQFF. The CDR3 DNA follows: TGTGCCAGCAGTGAAGAGGGACAGGGCTACAATGAGCAGTTCTTC.

This clone was seen just once. The CDR3 region is CSVEGTSGSSDTQYF. The CDR3 bases are TGCAGCGTTGAGGGGACTAGCGGGAGTTCAGATACGCAGTATTTT. The chain employs TRBV29-1 and TRBJ2-3; 14 nucleotides align to TRBD2. The J segment lost 4 bases and the V segment lost 3 bases, leaving 3 bases of the junction unmatched. Germline CDR1 reads SQVTM; CDR2 reads ANQGSEA. CDR3 length: 15 amino acids.